The entry below gives a single T cell receptor (beta chain) sequence along with its context. The sample belongs to a study of control samples from healthy donors and cancer patients. Profiling relied on immunoSEQ multiplex PCR, and the TCRdb table lists in-frame clones only, not all of them. The top ten hold 1.5% to 2% of the sample, which has about 54,000 clones, 95% to 96% seen once. Unmatched junction bases numbered 8, after V lost 5 bases and J lost 3 bases. Looked up from germline, CDR1 is SGHRS and CDR2 is YFSETQ. This CDR3 spans 16 amino acids. The sequence derives from a woman in her 30s in good health. The sequenced sample was blood. This chain connects TRBV5-1 to TRBJ2-1, with 10 bases aligning to TRBD2. The CDR3 reads CASSSLAGAGYNEQFF. In DNA, the CDR3 is TGCGCCAGCAGTTCTCTAGCGGGAGCGGGCTACAATGAGCAGTTCTTC.